This T cell receptor (beta chain) was captured by sequencing in a study of shared T cell receptors in the human thymus. CDR1 is LNHDA and CDR2 is SQIVND in the germline V gene (reference sequence). The germline V and J ends were trimmed by 5 bases and 11 bases, with 16 bases remaining between them. The CDR3 loop spans 13 amino acids. Sequenced by immunoSEQ multiplex PCR; TCRdb stores in-frame clones only, minus some. The sample includes some 700,000 clones, around 85% seen only once; the top ten take more than 0.01%. The same data also contributed to another study, on human thymus T cells. Per that study: Infants served as donors; they were healthy and Finnish and were having corrective surgery for congenital heart defects.

The gene calls are TRBV19 and TRBJ1-5, with TRBD1 as a possible D gene (5 bases). The receptor's source is a girl younger than two with a congenital heart defect. Source material: thymocytes. The DNA of the CDR3 is TGTGCCAGTAGTCCAGGGACTGCAGCGTCCCAGCATTTT. Amino acid sequence: CASSPGTAASQHF.